The next 4 T cell receptor beta chains were all read from a single sample in a study of T cell changes during pregnancy in multiple sclerosis. Generated by immunoSEQ multiplex PCR, the TCRdb table keeps only in-frame clones and is missing some. The table has roughly 12,000 clones, 86% seen once. The source material was CD8+ T cells from peripheral blood mononuclear cells, sampled in the second trimester of pregnancy. These receptors were collected from a female donor in good health, enrolled as a control in a pregnancy study.

The chain couples TRBV6-4 to TRBJ2-1; TRBD2 aligns across 8 bases. Germline V gene lookup returns CDR1 MRHNA and CDR2 SNTAGT. There are 16 residues in the CDR3. Germline trimming cut 0 bases from V and 2 bases from J; bases unmatched to any gene: 3. The CDR3 is CASSDSAGGTYNEQFF. The CDR3 DNA is TGTGCCAGCAGTGACTCTGCGGGAGGTACCTACAATGAGCAGTTCTTC.

The V call is TRBV30, the J call TRBJ2-3; 9 positions match TRBD2. CDR3 length: 15 amino acids. Unmatched junction bases numbered 7, after V lost 2 bases and J lost 4 bases. Germline-derived CDR1 and CDR2 are GTSNPN and SVGIG (reference sequence). CDR3 in amino acids: CAWSIGSGSADTQYF. CDR3 in DNA: TGTGCCTGGAGTATCGGTAGCGGGAGTGCAGATACGCAGTATTTT.

This chain uses TRBV6-5 with TRBJ2-1; TRBD2 is a possible D gene (5 bases). Germline values: CDR1 MNHEY, CDR2 SVGAGI. The CDR3 is made up of 14 amino acids. The V gene lost 5 bases and the J gene lost 0 bases, with 8 bases spanning the gap. Here the CDR3 DNA reads TGTGCCAGCAGTACTAGTTACTCCTACAATGAGCAGTTCTTC. It codes for CASSTSYSYNEQFF.

The chain uses TRBV15 and TRBJ1-3; the D is unclear. The CDR3 is 19 amino acids. Germline V gene lookup returns CDR1 LNHNV and CDR2 YYDKDF (reference sequence). V shed 1 base and J shed 0 bases, with 19 bases lying between them. CDR3 coding DNA: TGTGCCACCAGCAGAGTGGTCAACCAGCAAGCGGGCTCTGGAAACACCATATATTTT. Translated, it gives CATSRVVNQQAGSGNTIYF.